This T cell receptor (beta chain) was identified in a study of blood T cell repertoires in COVID-19. Study context: T cells, B-cell-depleted T cells, or PBMCs provided the cDNA or gDNA that served as material.

The CDR3 has 14 amino acids. Germline loops: CDR1 SGHTA, CDR2 FQGNSA. V lost 5 bases to trimming and J lost 4 bases; unmatched junction nucleotides: 5. Per the original data handling: Amplification with reference gene primers provided the estimates of nucleated cell counts. Some clones are missing from TCRdb's copy, which holds only in-frame ones; the method was immunoSEQ multiplex PCR. V, J and clone size are those of that table, while D and trimming were read from the DNA. There are 300,000 to 350,000 clones in the sample; approximately 86% occur only once, and around 10% lies in the top ten. Sequencing was performed on peripheral blood. The TCR originated in a man under 40 with COVID-19, enrolled during active disease. The chain has TRBV7-2 and TRBJ2-3, with TRBD1 identical over 8 bases. CDR3 residues: CASSVGQGSDTQYF. Here the CDR3 DNA reads TGTGCCAGCAGCGTTGGACAGGGTTCAGATACGCAGTATTTT.